The next 27 T cell receptor beta chains were all read from a single sample in a study of cytomegalovirus exposure and HLA in healthy donors. Data came from immunoSEQ multiplex PCR; TCRdb stores just in-frame clones and leaves some out. Among about 140,000 clones, approximately 94% were seen once, and the ten largest hold 1.8%. Sequencing input: PBMCs. These receptors originate from a man between 18 and 29 years old in good health and CMV-seropositive.

This chain links TRBV7-9 with TRBJ2-2; maybe TRBD2 (6 bases). CDR3 length: 15 residues. In germline, CDR1 is SEHNR, CDR2 FQNEAQ (reference sequence). The V gene lost 2 bases and the J gene lost 2 bases, with 9 bases spanning the gap. CDR3 sequence reads: CASSLTSINTGELFF. The CDR3 bases are TGTGCCAGCAGCTTAACTAGCATAAACACCGGGGAGCTGTTTTTT.

The chain is built from TRBV6-1 and TRBJ2-5; 11 nucleotides agree with TRBD1. The length of the CDR3 is 14 residues. In germline, CDR1 is MNHNS, CDR2 SASEGT. The V segment lost 8 bases and the J segment 6 bases; nucleotides outside the gene matches: 8. Written as DNA, the CDR3 is TGTGCCAGCGGCGGGACAGGGGGACCGAAGACCCAGTACTTC. Translated: CASGGTGGPKTQYF.

The V gene is TRBV29-1, the J gene TRBJ2-1, with 9 bases lining up with TRBD2. Germline CDR1 and CDR2: SQVTM and ANQGSEA. CDR3 size: 15 residues. With 7 bases clipped from V and 3 bases from J, the junction kept 10 bases outside the gene matches. The DNA for the CDR3 is TGCAGCGCTGTTTTGGAGACTAGCGGCTACAATGAGCAGTTCTTC. Its protein product is CSAVLETSGYNEQFF.

This clone was counted a single time. The chain employs TRBV14 and TRBJ2-3, with unresolved D. V shed 1 base and J shed 4 bases, with 12 bases lying between them. CDR1 and CDR2 (germline): SGHDN, FVKESK. The CDR3 sequence is 15 residues long. CDR3 nucleotide sequence: TGTGCCAGCAGCCAAGGAAACTATTATTCAGATACGCAGTATTTT. It codes for CASSQGNYYSDTQYF.

This chain connects TRBV13 to TRBJ1-2, with a possible D match to TRBD1 (5 bases). Looked up from germline, CDR1 is PRHDT and CDR2 is FYEKMQ (reference sequence). The CDR3 loop spans 13 amino acids. Trimming left V 5 bases short and J 2 bases short, with 9 bases between. The chain's CDR3 is CASSKTANYGYTF. The CDR3 region has the DNA TGTGCCAGCAGCAAGACAGCGAACTATGGCTACACCTTC. Together with reference TRBV13 and TRBJ1-2, the CDR3 gives the full variable domain: AAGVIQSPRHLIKEKRETATLKCYPIPRHDTVYWYQQGPGQDPQFLISFYEKMQSDKGSIPDRFSAQQFSDYHSELNMSSLELGDSALYFCASSKTANYGYTFGSGTRLTVV.

This clone has just one count. V is TRBV2 and J is TRBJ2-3, with D perhaps matching TRBD1 (8 bases). The CDR3 sequence is 14 residues long. V lost 3 bases to trimming and J lost 4 bases, with 11 bases between them. CDR1 is SNHLY, CDR2 FYNNEI, per germline. CDR3 DNA: TGTGCCAGCAGTGATACAGGGGGGGCAGATACGCAGTATTTT. It specifies CASSDTGGADTQYF.

The chain joins TRBV19 to TRBJ1-1; D is unclear. V lost 8 bases, J lost 1 base, and 5 bases lay in between. Per germline, CDR1 LNHDA and CDR2 SQIVND (reference sequence). The CDR3 has 11 amino acids. The CDR3 reads CASGRNTEAFF. The CDR3 nucleotides read TGTGCCAGTGGCCGGAACACTGAAGCTTTCTTT.

The rearrangement links TRBV14 to TRBJ2-5; D unclear. Germline values: CDR1 SGHDN, CDR2 FVKESK. CDR3 length equals 13 residues. V lost 1 base and J 4 bases, leaving 7 bases between the germline ends. The CDR3: CASSQGIRETQYF. CDR3 sequence (DNA): TGTGCCAGCAGCCAAGGCATTAGAGAGACCCAGTACTTC.

The chain recombines TRBV30 with TRBJ2-7; the D gene is possibly TRBD1 (5 bases). This CDR3 contains 11 residues. Germline V lookup: CDR1 GTSNPN, CDR2 SVGIG (reference sequence). Trimming cost V 3 bases and J 8 bases, with 11 bases left between them. Here the CDR3 DNA reads TGTGCCTGGAGCGCAGGGATAAAGCAGTACTTC. This sequence encodes CAWSAGIKQYF.

The chain couples TRBV5-6 to TRBJ2-5; D call uncertain. Germline assignment: CDR1 SGHDT and CDR2 YYEEEE. The CDR3 is 15 residues long. Trimming left V 1 base short and J 0 bases short, with 10 bases between. Here the CDR3 reads CASSLSRSYQETQYF. CDR3 DNA sequence: TGTGCCAGCAGCTTGTCCAGGTCGTACCAAGAGACCCAGTACTTC.

This chain links TRBV28 with TRBJ1-1; 7 positions match TRBD1. CDR3 length: 14 residues. The J segment lost 2 bases and the V segment lost 4 bases, leaving 4 bases of the junction unmatched. In germline, CDR1 is MDHEN, CDR2 SYDVKM. CDR3 DNA: TGTGCCAGCAGTTCCAGGGGGTCTAACACTGAAGCTTTCTTT. This codes for CASSSRGSNTEAFF.

The chain is built from TRBV27 and TRBJ2-7; tentative D call: TRBD1 (5 bases). Germline CDR1 MNHEY, CDR2 SMNVEV (reference sequence). V gave up 3 bases and J gave up 2 bases, with 8 bases separating them. There are 13 residues in the CDR3. The CDR3 region has the DNA TGTGCCAGCAGTTTTGCGACAGCCTACGAGCAGTACTTC. Encoded protein: CASSFATAYEQYF.

In its sample, this clone was seen a few times. The chain combines TRBV5-1 with TRBJ2-3; 7 nucleotides match TRBD2. The CDR3 loop spans 16 amino acids. V dropped 0 bases and J dropped 2; count of bases not matched to a gene: 6. The germline CDR1 and CDR2 sequences are SGHRS and YFSETQ. The CDR3 region has the DNA TGCGCCAGCAGCTTGGATCCTAGCGGCCCCACAGATACGCAGTATTTT. Amino acid sequence: CASSLDPSGPTDTQYF.

V gene TRBV5-1 combines with J gene TRBJ2-3; a possible D gene is TRBD2 (5 bases). V lost 4 bases and J 2 bases, leaving 11 bases between the germline ends. Germline loops: CDR1 SGHRS, CDR2 YFSETQ. The CDR3 contains 14 residues. CDR3 in DNA: TGCGCCAGCAGCCTAAGTGACTACACAGATACGCAGTATTTT. This gives the protein CASSLSDYTDTQYF. Drawing the rest from reference TRBV5-1 and TRBJ2-3, the complete variable domain is KAGVTQTPRYLIKTRGQQVTLSCSPISGHRSVSWYQQTPGQGLQFLFEYFSETQRNKGNFPGRFSGRQFSNSRSEMNVSTLELGDSALYLCASSLSDYTDTQYFGPGTRLTVL.

The chain recombines TRBV18 with TRBJ1-2; the match to TRBD1 covers 7 bases. The germline gives CDR1 KGHSH, CDR2 LQKENI. The V segment lost 4 bases and the J segment 7 bases; nucleotides outside the gene matches: 3. The CDR3 is 12 residues long. CDR3 residues: CASSQNRGGYTF. Here the CDR3 DNA reads TGTGCCAGCTCACAGAACAGGGGTGGCTACACCTTC.

The chain joins TRBV4-2 to TRBJ2-1; 7 nucleotides match TRBD1. Trimming took 5 bases from V and 6 from J; bases not matched to a gene: 10. The V gene's germline CDR1 is LGHNA and CDR2 YNFKEQ. The CDR3 runs to 15 residues. The CDR3 loop is CASSSPGQTTNEQFF. CDR3 bases: TGTGCCAGCAGCTCCCCGGGACAGACCACCAATGAGCAGTTCTTC.

The chain combines TRBV5-6 with TRBJ2-4; TRBD1 matches 9 bases. Trimming cost V 4 bases and J 3 bases; bases outside gene matches: 11. This CDR3 spans 17 amino acids. Germline assignment: CDR1 SGHDT and CDR2 YYEEEE. The chain's CDR3 is CASSLGQGALGKNIQYF. For the CDR3, the DNA is TGTGCCAGCAGCCTGGGACAGGGAGCTCTTGGCAAAAACATTCAGTACTTC. Full variable domain (rest looked up from reference TRBV5-6 and TRBJ2-4): DAGVTQSPTHLIKTRGQQVTLRCSPKSGHDTVSWYQQALGQGPQFIFQYYEEEERQRGNFPDRFSGHQFPNYSSELNVNALLLGDSALYLCASSLGQGALGKNIQYFGAGTRLSVL.

This chain links TRBV28 with TRBJ1-6; D possibly corresponds to TRBD1 (6 bases). The CDR3 has 14 residues. V was shortened by 5 bases and J by 9 bases, with 14 bases between the two germline ends. Germline CDR1 and CDR2: MDHEN and SYDVKM. CDR3: CASSPQGGSSPLHF. DNA for the CDR3: TGTGCCAGCAGTCCACAGGGTGGAAGTTCACCCCTCCACTTT.

V gene TRBV5-4 combines with J gene TRBJ2-1; 8 bases match TRBD1. J was trimmed by 16 bases and V by 4 bases; bases with no gene match: 13. The CDR3 length is 13 residues. Germline V CDR1 and CDR2: SGHNT, YYREEE (reference sequence). CDR3 sequence: CASSAPSTGVIFF. The CDR3 DNA sequence: TGTGCCAGCAGCGCCCCCTCGACAGGGGTCATCTTCTTC.

The genes are TRBV7-8 and TRBJ2-2, with 7 bases matching TRBD2. This CDR3 region has 20 residues. Germline V gives CDR1 SGHVS, CDR2 FQNEAQ. V was pared by 4 bases and J by 1 base, with 18 bases of the junction left unmatched. The CDR3 DNA sequence: TGTGCCAGCAGCTCCCTTGGGGTAGCGGGCGGCCGATTGAACACCGGGGAGCTGTTTTTT. Its protein is CASSSLGVAGGRLNTGELFF. The full variable domain, rest sourced from reference TRBV7-8 and TRBJ2-2, is GAGVSQSPRYKVAKRGQDVALRCDPISGHVSLFWYQQALGQGPEFLTYFQNEAQLDKSGLPSDRFFAERPEGSVSTLKIQRTQQEDSAVYLCASSSLGVAGGRLNTGELFFGEGSRLTVL.

The gene calls are TRBV4-2 and TRBJ2-5; 11 bases are a match to TRBD1. The CDR3 spans 17 residues. Germline V gene sequence: CDR1 LGHNA, CDR2 YNFKEQ. Losses at the gene ends were 1 base for V and 4 bases for J; bases not matched to a gene: 8. The DNA for the CDR3 is TGTGCCAGCAGCCAAGTATCGGGACAGGGGGTATCAGAGACCCAGTACTTC. This gives the protein CASSQVSGQGVSETQYF.

This sequence joins TRBV4-1 and TRBJ1-2; a possible D gene is TRBD1 (5 bases). CDR3 length equals 18 residues. Germline V gene lookup returns CDR1 MGHRA and CDR2 YSYEKL. Trimming removed 2 bases at V and 0 bases at J, with 19 bases between. CDR3 DNA sequence: TGCGCCAGCAGCCAATTCCCCCGGGACTTAGAGTCTAACTATGGCTACACCTTC. This encodes CASSQFPRDLESNYGYTF.

This rearrangement joins TRBV23-1 to TRBJ1-2; TRBD1 matches at 10 bases. TRBV23-1 is sorted into the ORF group, with uncertain function. J lost 6 bases, V lost 7 bases, and 14 bases had no gene match. The CDR3 extends over 16 amino acids. CDR3 DNA: TGCGCCAGCACGTTCCGGGCCCGACAGGGGGCGCATGGCTACACCTTC. Amino acid sequence: CASTFRARQGAHGYTF.

The V and J genes are TRBV6-4 and TRBJ1-2; no reliable D call. CDR1 MRHNA and CDR2 SNTAGT come from the germline V gene. V was clipped by 3 bases and J by 4 bases, with 9 bases between them. The CDR3 consists of 13 residues. CDR3 DNA: TGTGCCAGCAGTGAATTCGAGGGCTATGGCTACACCTTC. This codes for CASSEFEGYGYTF.

This clone came up once. The chain is built from TRBV9 and TRBJ2-5; D perhaps matches TRBD1 (6 bases). Trimming left V 0 bases short and J 5 bases short, with 20 bases between. Germline CDR1 SGDLS, CDR2 YYNGEE. The CDR3 loop spans 17 amino acids. The CDR3 DNA is TGTGCCAGCAGCGTAGGGACAGAATTAGGTTTGCGGGAGACCCAGTACTTC. This codes for CASSVGTELGLRETQYF.

This chain uses TRBV6-5 with TRBJ2-7; D perhaps matches TRBD2 (6 bases). The CDR3 spans 15 residues. Trimming took 6 bases from V and 4 from J, leaving 19 bases between them. Germline-derived CDR1 and CDR2 are MNHEY and SVGAGI. The CDR3 loop is CASSRPTRGPYEQYF. As DNA, the CDR3 is TGTGCCAGCAGCCGGCCGACTAGAGGTCCGTACGAGCAGTACTTC.

The V gene is TRBV27, the J gene TRBJ1-5; 8 bases agree with TRBD1. There are 14 residues in the CDR3. Unmatched junction bases numbered 6, after V lost 5 bases and J lost 6 bases. From germline, CDR1 is MNHEY and CDR2 SMNVEV (reference sequence). CDR3 loop: CASSIDRGGQPQHF. For the CDR3, the DNA is TGTGCCAGCAGTATCGACAGGGGAGGTCAGCCCCAGCATTTT.